This TCR beta chain is drawn from a study of blood T cell repertoires in COVID-19. Overall study context: Samples taken during acute and convalescent COVID-19 were collected in the United States, Italy and Spain. PBMCs, B-cell-depleted T cells, or T cells provided the cDNA or gDNA that made up the material.

The CDR3 is 12 residues long. V dropped 6 bases and J dropped 4 bases, with 10 bases sitting between them. The germline V gene has CDR1 MDHEN and CDR2 SYDVKM. Original processing methods: Estimated nucleated cell counts came from reference gene primer amplification. Sequenced by immunoSEQ multiplex PCR; TCRdb stores in-frame clones only, minus some. V and J calls and clone size come straight from that table; D and trimming were deduced from the DNA. The data show over 150,000 clones, about 89% seen once. The sample taken for sequencing was peripheral blood. This chain uses TRBV28 with TRBJ2-7; D ambiguous. This TCR was sampled from a man aged 45 to 65 with acute or convalescent COVID-19. Here the CDR3 DNA reads TGTGCCAGCAGCCCCCCCCTATACGAGCAGTACTTC. It yields the protein CASSPPLYEQYF. Filled out from reference TRBV28 and TRBJ2-7, the complete variable domain reads DVKVTQSSRYLVKRTGEKVFLECVQDMDHENMFWYRQDPGLGLRLIYFSYDVKMKEKGDIPEGYSVSREKKERFSLILESASTNQTSMYLCASSPPLYEQYFGPGTRLTVT.